Shown below are 25 T cell receptor beta chains from a single sample sequenced in a study of T cell clonotyping in hematopoietic cell transplantation. The time point was: recipient sample about 28 days before transplant, after cytoreduction. Here immunoSEQ multiplex PCR was the method, and the copy in TCRdb shows in-frame clones only, minus some. Of about 47,000 clones in the sample, 80% to 85% were seen once. This sample comprised peripheral blood mononuclear cells, obtained before stem cell transplant. The receptors stem from a man aged 55-75 years with myelodysplastic syndrome. Some clones in this sample may be carry-over from other donors' samples.

The gene calls are TRBV9 and TRBJ1-2; D gene unclear. V was pared by 0 bases and J by 0 bases, with 12 bases between. This CDR3 is built from 16 residues. Germline CDR1 and CDR2: SGDLS and YYNGEE. The CDR3: CASSVVGQVPNYGYTF. The CDR3 nucleotides are TGTGCCAGCAGCGTAGTCGGCCAGGTTCCTAACTATGGCTACACCTTC.

The chain combines TRBV7-8 with TRBJ1-4; maybe TRBD1 (5 bases). Trimming removed 5 bases at V and 7 bases at J, with 14 bases between. Germline assignment: CDR1 SGHVS and CDR2 FQNEAQ. This CDR3 is built from 14 residues. The CDR3 coding sequence is TGTGCCAGCAGCAAAGGGACTGCCCCTGAAAAACTGTTTTTT. This translates into CASSKGTAPEKLFF.

The rearrangement joins TRBV6-5 to TRBJ2-5; weak D call: TRBD2 (5 bases). The V end lost 6 bases, the J end lost 2 bases, and 7 bases lay between the germline ends. The CDR3 has 12 amino acids. Per the germline V gene, CDR1 is MNHEY and CDR2 is SVGAGI. The DNA for the CDR3 is TGTGCCAGCAGGGGGAGACAAGAGACCCAGTACTTC. Translated: CASRGRQETQYF.

The chain combines TRBV14 with TRBJ2-7; 10 bases fit TRBD2. Germline V gene sequence: CDR1 SGHDN, CDR2 FVKESK. J was trimmed by 2 bases and V by 6 bases; bases with no gene match: 13. The CDR3 runs 17 residues. The chain's CDR3 is CASSRWSLAGGAYEQYF. As DNA, the CDR3 is TGTGCCAGCAGTCGTTGGTCGTTAGCGGGGGGCGCCTACGAGCAGTACTTC.

J is TRBJ1-4 and V is TRBV5-1, with TRBD1 as a possible D gene (6 bases). V shed 2 bases and J shed 3 bases, with 8 bases lying between them. CDR3 length equals 14 residues. The germline V gene has CDR1 SGHRS and CDR2 YFSETQ. The CDR3 region is CASSFGQPNEKLFF. CDR3 coding DNA: TGCGCCAGCAGCTTTGGACAGCCTAATGAAAAACTGTTTTTT.

CDR3 region: CAWSVLAGSGNQPQHF. As DNA, the CDR3 is TGTGCCTGGAGTGTACTGGCAGGGAGCGGCAATCAGCCCCAGCATTTT. The J gene is TRBJ1-5, the V gene TRBV30; D perhaps matches TRBD1 (5 bases). The ends were cut back, 0 bases at V and 2 bases at J, with 14 bases in the middle. Germline CDR1 is GTSNPN and CDR2 is SVGIG (reference sequence). The CDR3 sequence is 16 residues long.

In its sample, this clone was seen once. This chain joins TRBV29-1 and TRBJ1-1; the D is unclear. The CDR3 spans 13 residues. Germline V gene data show CDR1 as SQVTM and CDR2 as ANQGSEA. Trimming stripped 0 bases from V and 1 base from J, with 6 bases between. This chain's CDR3 is CSVEDYRNTEAFF. The CDR3 coding sequence is TGCAGCGTTGAAGACTACAGGAACACTGAAGCTTTCTTT.

J is TRBJ2-7 and V is TRBV7-2; no definite D call. The CDR3 contains 14 residues. V lost 1 base and J 3 bases, leaving 10 bases between the germline ends. The V gene's germline CDR1 is SGHTA and CDR2 FQGNSA. In DNA form, the CDR3 reads TGTGCCAGCAGCTTAGATCAATGGGGCTACGAGCAGTACTTC. Translated, it gives CASSLDQWGYEQYF. Looking up the rest from reference TRBV7-2 and TRBJ2-7 gives the full variable domain: GAGVSQSPSNKVTEKGKDVELRCDPISGHTALYWYRQSLGQGLEFLIYFQGNSAPDKSGLPSDRFSAERTGGSVSTLTIQRTQQEDSAVYLCASSLDQWGYEQYFGPGTRLTVT.

The chain has TRBV5-8 and TRBJ2-2; 10 nucleotides align to TRBD1. Trimming took 0 bases from V and 3 from J; bases not matched to a gene: 2. CDR1 is SGHTS, CDR2 YDEGEE, per germline. This CDR3 spans 16 amino acids. CDR3 amino acids: CASSLVGTGDTGELFF. The CDR3 DNA sequence: TGTGCCAGCAGCTTGGTAGGGACAGGGGACACCGGGGAGCTGTTTTTT. Full variable domain (rest looked up from reference TRBV5-8 and TRBJ2-2): EAGVTQSPTHLIKTRGQQATLRCSPISGHTSVYWYQQALGLGLQFLLWYDEGEERNRGNFPPRFSGRQFPNYSSELNVNALELEDSALYLCASSLVGTGDTGELFFGEGSRLTVL.

The gene calls are TRBV7-6 and TRBJ1-4; D is undetermined. Germline CDR1 SGHVS, CDR2 FNYEAQ. Trimming cost V 1 base and J 8 bases, with 11 bases left between them. This CDR3 comprises 14 residues. The CDR3 here is CASSLDPHGEKLFF. The CDR3, as DNA: TGTGCCAGCAGCTTAGACCCTCACGGGGAAAAACTGTTTTTT. The variable domain in full, with the rest retrieved from reference TRBV7-6 and TRBJ1-4, is GAGVSQSPRYKVTKRGQDVALRCDPISGHVSLYWYRQALGQGPEFLTYFNYEAQQDKSGLPNDRFSAERPEGSISTLTIQRTEQRDSAMYRCASSLDPHGEKLFFGSGTQLSVL.

In its sample, this clone was seen a few times. This rearrangement joins TRBV9 to TRBJ2-1, with a weak D call TRBD1 (6 bases). Per germline, CDR1 SGDLS and CDR2 YYNGEE. This CDR3 is 15 amino acids long. The germline V and J ends were trimmed by 0 bases and 3 bases, with 10 bases remaining between them. The CDR3 loop reads CASSVDGGLYNEQFF. The DNA of the CDR3 is TGTGCCAGCAGCGTAGATGGGGGCCTCTACAATGAGCAGTTCTTC. Combining the CDR3 with reference TRBV9 and TRBJ2-1 gives the whole variable domain DSGVTQTPKHLITATGQRVTLRCSPRSGDLSVYWYQQSLDQGLQFLIQYYNGEERAKGNILERFSAQQFPDLHSELNLSSLELGDSALYFCASSVDGGLYNEQFFGPGTRLTVL.

This CDR3 reads CACYITGGWTEAFF. The DNA of the CDR3 is TGTGCCTGTTACATTACAGGGGGCTGGACTGAAGCTTTCTTT. The chain links TRBV30 to TRBJ1-1; TRBD1 matches at 9 bases. The J segment lost 5 bases and the V segment lost 6 bases, leaving 10 bases of the junction unmatched. This CDR3 contains 14 residues. CDR1 and CDR2 (germline): GTSNPN, SVGIG (reference sequence).

The chain has TRBV6-5 and TRBJ1-1, with D uncertain. From germline, CDR1 is MNHEY and CDR2 SVGAGI. With 7 bases removed from V and 1 base from J, the gap between germline ends came to 16 bases. CDR3 size: 15 residues. This chain's CDR3 is CASTTTRRGNTEAFF. CDR3 in DNA: TGTGCCAGCACTACTACTAGGCGAGGGAACACTGAAGCTTTCTTT.

The J gene is TRBJ1-6, the V gene TRBV5-1; D ambiguous. The germline CDR1 and CDR2 sequences are SGHRS and YFSETQ. Trimming took off 0 bases at V and 8 bases at J, with 6 bases between the two ends. The CDR3 sequence is 13 residues long. CDR3 DNA sequence: TGCGCCAGCAGCTTGGCCGGGTATTCACCCCTCCACTTT. Encoded protein: CASSLAGYSPLHF.

The V call is TRBV15, the J call TRBJ2-5; possibly TRBD2 for D (5 bases). The CDR3 runs 12 residues. Germline CDR1 reads LNHNV; CDR2 reads YYDKDF (reference sequence). V lost 0 bases and J 10 bases, leaving 9 bases between the germline ends. CDR3 loop: CATSRDDGLQYF. CDR3 bases: TGTGCCACCAGCAGAGATGACGGACTCCAGTACTTC.

The rearrangement links TRBV4-3 to TRBJ1-2, with TRBD1 as a possible D gene (5 bases). The CDR3 length is 15 residues. The V end lost 6 bases, the J end lost 0 bases, and 14 bases lay between the germline ends. Per germline, CDR1 LGHNA and CDR2 YSLEER. The CDR3 spells CASSPQTVTNYGYTF. The CDR3 nucleotides are TGCGCCAGCAGTCCGCAGACAGTCACTAACTATGGCTACACCTTC.

The CDR3 sequence is CASSRGGQVQPQHF. The CDR3 nucleotides read TGTGCCAGCAGTCGAGGGGGGCAGGTTCAGCCCCAGCATTTT. The chain has TRBV28 and TRBJ1-5; maybe TRBD1 (6 bases). Trimming took off 5 bases at V and 6 bases at J, with 14 bases between the two ends. From germline, CDR1 is MDHEN and CDR2 SYDVKM. The CDR3 is 14 amino acids.

The chain uses TRBV28 and TRBJ2-7, with D possibly matching TRBD2 (6 bases). Germline CDR1 is MDHEN and CDR2 is SYDVKM. CDR3 size: 17 residues. Trimming cost V 6 bases and J 3 bases, with 24 bases left between them. Here the CDR3 reads CASSPARGTRQNYEQYF. Here the CDR3 DNA reads TGTGCCAGCAGCCCCGCGCGGGGTACTCGCCAGAACTACGAGCAGTACTTC.

As regards this clone: Relative to the germline gene, one junction end is altered; a read error may explain this. The gene calls are TRBV7-7 and TRBJ2-2; D is undetermined. This CDR3 spans 14 amino acids. Germline assignment: CDR1 SSHAT and CDR2 FNYEAQ (reference sequence). CDR3 nucleotide sequence: TGTGCTAGCAGCCCGACGACTGTTACCGGGGAGCTGTTTTTT. Protein product: CASSPTTVTGELFF. The full variable domain, with the rest looked up from reference TRBV7-7 and TRBJ2-2, is GAGVSQSPRYKVTKRGQDVTLRCDPISSHATLYWYQQALGQGPEFLTYFNYEAQPDKSGLPSDRFSAERPEGSISTLTIQRTEQRDSAMYRCASSPTTVTGELFFGEGSRLTVL.

This chain joins TRBV5-1 and TRBJ2-7; a possible D gene is TRBD2 (5 bases). With 0 bases removed from V and 3 bases from J, the gap between germline ends came to 13 bases. Germline CDR1 and CDR2: SGHRS and YFSETQ. The length of the CDR3 is 15 residues. The CDR3 DNA follows: TGCGCCAGCAGCTTGGATACGGGGAGATTCTACGAGCAGTACTTC. Translating gives CASSLDTGRFYEQYF.

Regarding this clone: One end of the junction fails to match germline, which may point to a read error. This rearrangement joins TRBV7-7 to TRBJ2-2; TRBD1 matches at 10 bases. The CDR3 is made up of 17 amino acids. Germline V gene lookup returns CDR1 SSHAT and CDR2 FNYEAQ (reference sequence). As DNA, the CDR3 is TGTGCTAGCAGCTTAGACGGGACAGGGGCCTCGGCCGGGGAGCTGTTTTTT. Amino acid sequence: CASSLDGTGASAGELFF.

The genes are TRBV19 and TRBJ2-2, with 8 positions matching TRBD1. Germline assignment: CDR1 LNHDA and CDR2 SQIVND (reference sequence). The CDR3 has 16 residues. J lost 5 bases, V lost 4 bases, and 9 bases had no gene match. CDR3 sequence (DNA): TGTGCCAGTAGTAGCCAGGGGGCTTTACTAACCGGGGAGCTGTTTTTT. This gives the protein CASSSQGALLTGELFF.

This clone was seen only once. V usage is TRBV28 and J usage is TRBJ1-5; no firm D call. Germline CDR1 MDHEN, CDR2 SYDVKM. This CDR3 region has 14 residues. V lost 6 bases and J 5 bases, leaving 14 bases between the germline ends. The CDR3 DNA is TGTGCCAGCAGGACCTCGGGAGGGTATCAGCCCCAGCATTTT. This gives the protein CASRTSGGYQPQHF.

The chain carries TRBV19 and TRBJ1-4, with D maybe TRBD1 (6 bases). This CDR3 has 14 amino acids. Germline V gene lookup returns CDR1 LNHDA and CDR2 SQIVND (reference sequence). The V end lost 7 bases, the J end lost 5 bases, and 14 bases lay between the germline ends. CDR3 sequence: CASKGETRNEKLFF. DNA for the CDR3: TGTGCCAGTAAGGGGGAAACACGGAATGAAAAACTGTTTTTT.

This chain connects TRBV6-1 to TRBJ2-2; TRBD1 might be the D (6 bases). V gave up 3 bases and J gave up 6 bases, with 14 bases separating them. The length of the CDR3 is 15 residues. CDR1 is MNHNS, CDR2 SASEGT, per germline. The CDR3 nucleotides are TGTGCCAGCAGTGAGGGGGCGAGGACTGCCGGGGAGCTGTTTTTT. Its translation is CASSEGARTAGELFF.